Shown below are 16 T cell receptor beta chains from a single sample sequenced in a study of a mutant IDH1 vaccine in newly diagnosed glioma. Profiling relied on immunoSEQ multiplex PCR, and the TCRdb table lists in-frame clones only, not all of them. The table shows fewer than 75,000 clones, with roughly 84% occurring only once. Noted time point: week 11, during vaccination. Vaccination used 300 ug of mutant IDH1 20-mer peptide per dose, with topical imiquimod. The antigens for these receptors are not known. The sample in question was PBMCs, obtained from a glioma patient whose treatment included an IDH1 peptide vaccine. These receptors all stem from a woman in her forties or fifties with glioma.

The rearrangement joins TRBV6-1 to TRBJ1-2, with 7 positions matching TRBD1. This CDR3 spans 12 amino acids. V lost 5 bases and J lost 8; bases outside the gene matches: 5. The germline V gene has CDR1 MNHNS and CDR2 SASEGT. For the CDR3, the DNA is TGTGCCAGCAGTTTTGACAGGGTGGGCTACACCTTC. This sequence encodes CASSFDRVGYTF.

This chain's CDR3 is CASSSGLAGVYVIDTQYF. The CDR3 nucleotides are TGTGCCAGCAGCTCGGGACTAGCGGGGGTATATGTGATAGATACGCAGTATTTT. The chain employs TRBV11-3 and TRBJ2-3; 14 bases match TRBD2. The junction had 11 bases not matched to a gene; V was cut back by 4 bases and J by 5 bases. The CDR3 runs 18 residues. Germline V gives CDR1 SGHNT, CDR2 YENEEA.

The CDR3 protein is CASSGRGEKGGYTF. In DNA form, the CDR3 reads TGTGCCAGCAGCGGTCGTGGGGAGAAGGGCGGCTACACCTTC. This chain joins TRBV5-6 and TRBJ1-2; unclear D gene. Trimming cost V 4 bases and J 8 bases, with 18 bases left between them. The length of the CDR3 is 14 residues. CDR1 is SGHDT and CDR2 is YYEEEE in the germline V gene. The entire variable domain, with the rest obtained from reference TRBV5-6 and TRBJ1-2, is as follows: DAGVTQSPTHLIKTRGQQVTLRCSPKSGHDTVSWYQQALGQGPQFIFQYYEEEERQRGNFPDRFSGHQFPNYSSELNVNALLLGDSALYLCASSGRGEKGGYTFGSGTRLTVV.

V gene TRBV5-6 combines with J gene TRBJ2-3; 9 positions agree with TRBD1. The germline gives CDR1 SGHDT, CDR2 YYEEEE. Germline trimming cut 4 bases from V and 9 bases from J; bases unmatched to any gene: 15. The CDR3 runs to 16 residues. In DNA form, the CDR3 reads TGTGCCAGCAGCCCGGACAGGGGCCCTAGGCGTGACACGCAGTATTTT. Its protein is CASSPDRGPRRDTQYF.

The chain carries TRBV30 and TRBJ2-7, with 7 bases aligning to TRBD1. In germline, CDR1 is GTSNPN, CDR2 SVGIG (reference sequence). The CDR3 loop spans 15 amino acids. The J segment lost 5 bases and the V segment lost 0 bases, leaving 10 bases of the junction unmatched. The CDR3 DNA follows: TGTGCCTGGAGTGTAGGGGCAGGGGGATCTGACGAGCAGTACTTC. It specifies CAWSVGAGGSDEQYF.

The chain combines TRBV9 with TRBJ1-1, with a possible D match to TRBD1 (6 bases). This CDR3 has 11 residues. V was clipped by 3 bases and J by 11 bases, with 11 bases between them. Germline V gene data show CDR1 as SGDLS and CDR2 as YYNGEE. This CDR3 is CASSGGRGAFF. The CDR3 region has the DNA TGTGCCAGCAGCGGGGGGAGGGGGGCTTTCTTT.

This clone was observed a few times. This chain connects TRBV2 to TRBJ1-6; D is possibly TRBD1 (6 bases). Germline V gene data show CDR1 as SNHLY and CDR2 as FYNNEI. The CDR3 is made up of 14 amino acids. V lost 2 bases and J lost 10, with 12 bases in between. CDR3 nucleotide sequence: TGTGCCAGCAGTGAACAGGGGTTTGGATCACCCCTCCACTTT. Translating it yields CASSEQGFGSPLHF.

The chain joins TRBV18 to TRBJ2-3, with 8 bases that match TRBD1. Germline CDR1 reads KGHSH; CDR2 reads LQKENI. This CDR3 spans 16 amino acids. V lost 3 bases to trimming and J lost 5 bases; unmatched junction nucleotides: 10. CDR3 in DNA: TGTGCCAGCTCACCCGGGACAGGAGCACGACGAGATACGCAGTATTTT. Protein sequence: CASSPGTGARRDTQYF.

This chain uses TRBV10-3 with TRBJ2-3; 10 nucleotides agree with TRBD1. Trimming at V came to 5 bases and at J to 2 bases, leaving 7 bases not matched to a gene. This CDR3 has 16 residues. The germline V gene has CDR1 ENHRY and CDR2 SYGVKD. The CDR3, as DNA: TGTGCCATCAGTACCCGGGACAGGGGACTCACAGATACGCAGTATTTT. This codes for CAISTRDRGLTDTQYF.

This clone has just one count. This sequence joins TRBV5-1 and TRBJ2-5; a weak D match, TRBD2 (5 bases). Looked up from germline, CDR1 is SGHRS and CDR2 is YFSETQ. V was clipped by 1 base and J by 7 bases, with 11 bases between them. The CDR3 has 13 amino acids. The CDR3 region has the DNA TGCGCCAGCAGCTTGAGACCCGCGGGGACCCAGTACTTC. It yields the protein CASSLRPAGTQYF.

This clone was recorded once. The chain employs TRBV7-9 and TRBJ2-7; D unclear. CDR1 is SEHNR and CDR2 is FQNEAQ in the germline V gene (reference sequence). The CDR3 length is 13 residues. Trimming pared 5 bases from V and 4 bases from J, leaving 12 bases between. The CDR3 protein is CASSPSKWYEQYF. The DNA for the CDR3 is TGTGCCAGCAGCCCCTCGAAGTGGTACGAGCAGTACTTC.

This chain links TRBV30 with TRBJ2-1, with TRBD1 as a possible D gene (6 bases). V was trimmed by 5 bases and J by 3 bases, leaving 17 bases between them. This CDR3 has 15 amino acids. Germline V gene lookup returns CDR1 GTSNPN and CDR2 SVGIG (reference sequence). Written as DNA, the CDR3 is TGTGCCTGGGGCCACAGGGAATGGGGCTACAATGAGCAGTTCTTC. The encoded protein is CAWGHREWGYNEQFF.

The V call is TRBV19, the J call TRBJ1-6; weak D call: TRBD1 (6 bases). V dropped 5 bases and J dropped 6 bases, with 14 bases sitting between them. The germline V gene encodes CDR1 LNHDA and CDR2 SQIVND (reference sequence). The CDR3 consists of 15 residues. CDR3 in DNA: TGTGCCAGTAGTGAAGGACAGTCTGCTAATTCACCCCTCCACTTT. Its protein is CASSEGQSANSPLHF.

This sequence joins TRBV5-8 and TRBJ1-5; 11 bases fit TRBD1. Germline V CDR1 and CDR2: SGHTS, YDEGEE. The CDR3 runs to 17 residues. Losses at the gene ends were 4 bases for V and 2 bases for J; bases not matched to a gene: 8. The chain's CDR3 is CASSRTGGYSGNQPQHF. The DNA of the CDR3 is TGTGCCAGCAGCCGGACAGGGGGCTATAGCGGCAATCAGCCCCAGCATTTT.

Here the CDR3 reads CAWSRGWGDGYTF. The CDR3 DNA reads TGTGCCTGGAGTCGTGGTTGGGGGGATGGCTACACCTTC. This rearrangement joins TRBV30 to TRBJ1-2; weak D call: TRBD1 (5 bases). CDR1 and CDR2 (germline): GTSNPN, SVGIG (reference sequence). CDR3 length: 13 amino acids. Trimming took 2 bases from V and 6 from J, leaving 13 bases between them.

The gene calls are TRBV7-2 and TRBJ2-5; the D is unclear. Per the germline V gene, CDR1 is SGHTA and CDR2 is FQGNSA. The CDR3 contains 12 residues. V was pared by 4 bases and J by 7 bases, with 10 bases between. This CDR3 reads CASSSQGLTQYF. CDR3 sequence (DNA): TGTGCCAGCAGCTCCCAAGGGCTGACCCAGTACTTC.